Below are 14 T cell receptor beta chains sequenced from a single sample in a study of cytomegalovirus exposure and HLA in healthy donors (TCRdb year 2017). Libraries were made using the immunoSEQ multiplex PCR assay. The multiplex PCR relied on a mix of 60 forward primers for TCR Vbeta segments and 13 reverse primers for TCR Jbeta segments. Entries here come from immuneACCESS through TCRdb and include only in-frame sequences with V and J called. Some clones fail to appear in such tables; in the studies checked, an unresolved V gene covers under half of the shortfall, and the cause of the remainder is unknown. The sample data list about 160,000 clones, and over 75% of these were observed just once. About 4.6% of the sample lies in the top ten. The specimen sequenced was PBMCs. All receptors derive from a man aged 35-49 years in good health and CMV-seronegative.

The V and J genes are TRBV2 and TRBJ2-7; 7 nucleotides line up with TRBD2. This CDR3 is 15 amino acids long. CDR1 and CDR2 (germline): SNHLY, FYNNEI. Germline trimming cut 7 bases from V and 2 bases from J; bases unmatched to any gene: 11. The CDR3 reads CASKPTGGLPYEQYF. The CDR3 region has the DNA TGTGCCAGCAAACCGACCGGGGGGTTACCCTACGAGCAGTACTTC.

This sequence joins TRBV28 and TRBJ2-1, with 9 positions matching TRBD2. The CDR3 is made up of 14 amino acids. CDR1 is MDHEN and CDR2 is SYDVKM in the germline V gene. After removal of 6 bases from V and 4 bases from J, the junction contained 4 bases not matched to a gene. The CDR3: CASRSGGRYNEQFF. Here the CDR3 DNA reads TGTGCCAGCAGGAGCGGGGGGCGGTACAATGAGCAGTTCTTC.

V usage is TRBV4-1 and J usage is TRBJ1-6; 7 bases are a match to TRBD1. V was clipped by 4 bases and J by 0 bases; unmatched bases: 9. Germline V lookup: CDR1 MGHRA, CDR2 YSYEKL. The CDR3 has 18 residues. CDR3 loop: CASSLRTGMSSYNSPLHF. The CDR3 coding sequence is TGCGCCAGCAGCCTGCGGACAGGAATGAGCTCCTATAATTCACCCCTCCACTTT.

The chain employs TRBV28 and TRBJ1-1, with 7 positions matching TRBD1. This CDR3 has 12 amino acids. CDR1 and CDR2 from the germline V gene are MDHEN and SYDVKM. V was pared by 6 bases and J by 7 bases, with 5 bases of the junction left unmatched. CDR3 in DNA: TGTGCCAGCAGGTCCGGGACAGTTGAAGCTTTCTTT. Its translation is CASRSGTVEAFF.

This chain connects TRBV2 to TRBJ2-7; D is possibly TRBD2 (5 bases). Germline loops: CDR1 SNHLY, CDR2 FYNNEI. There are 11 residues in the CDR3. The ends were cut back, 8 bases at V and 5 bases at J, with 10 bases in the middle. CDR3 DNA: TGTGCCAGCGGGAGCAGGAACGAGCAGTACTTC. Encoded protein: CASGSRNEQYF.

The chain joins TRBV4-1 to TRBJ1-4; maybe TRBD1 (5 bases). The germline gives CDR1 MGHRA, CDR2 YSYEKL. The CDR3 covers 16 residues. V was cut by 1 base and J by 7 bases, with 16 bases left in between. The CDR3 sequence: CASSQVPLGGSEKLFF. The CDR3 nucleotides are TGCGCCAGCAGCCAAGTCCCCTTGGGGGGTTCTGAAAAACTGTTTTTT.

The chain recombines TRBV2 with TRBJ2-1; tentative D call: TRBD1 (5 bases). Between the trimmed V and J ends, which lost 10 bases and 0 bases, there was a span of 13 bases. The germline V gene encodes CDR1 SNHLY and CDR2 FYNNEI. The CDR3 has 14 residues. The CDR3 DNA is TGTGCCATAGACAGCTCAGACTCCTACAATGAGCAGTTCTTC. It yields the protein CAIDSSDSYNEQFF.

The chain carries TRBV4-2 and TRBJ1-1, with 11 bases lining up with TRBD1. CDR1 is LGHNA, CDR2 YNFKEQ, per germline. CDR3 length: 15 amino acids. V lost 3 bases and J lost 2; bases outside the gene matches: 2. CDR3 sequence: CASSQGQGVNTEAFF. CDR3 DNA sequence: TGTGCCAGCAGCCAGGGACAGGGGGTAAACACTGAAGCTTTCTTT.

The count of this clone is one. The chain links TRBV7-9 to TRBJ2-1; D perhaps matches TRBD1 (8 bases). Trimming removed 6 bases at V and 3 bases at J, with 15 bases between. CDR3 length: 15 residues. Germline CDR1 is SEHNR and CDR2 is FQNEAQ (reference sequence). The CDR3 here is CASSDGGTGYNEQFF. CDR3 bases: TGTGCCAGCAGTGACGGGGGGACAGGCTACAATGAGCAGTTCTTC.

V is TRBV11-2 and J is TRBJ2-5; weak D call: TRBD1 (6 bases). Trimming shortened V by 4 bases and J by 0 bases, and 12 bases separated the two germline ends. CDR3 length: 15 amino acids. Germline CDR1 and CDR2: SGHAT and FQNNGV. CDR3: CASSSGTHYQETQYF. The CDR3 DNA reads TGTGCCAGCAGCTCCGGGACACACTACCAAGAGACCCAGTACTTC.

This clone was counted once. The chain recombines TRBV2 with TRBJ2-1; D is perhaps TRBD2 (5 bases). CDR1 and CDR2 (germline): SNHLY, FYNNEI. The V end was cut by 8 bases, the J end by 10 bases, with 15 bases between. The CDR3 totals 12 residues. The CDR3 DNA reads as TGTGCCAGCCGATACAGCTGGGAGGAGCAGTTCTTC. This translates into CASRYSWEEQFF.

The rearrangement links TRBV6-5 to TRBJ2-7, with D possibly TRBD1 on 5 matching bases. Trimming removed 10 bases at V and 4 bases at J, with 14 bases between. In germline, CDR1 is MNHEY, CDR2 SVGAGI. The CDR3 is 12 residues long. The CDR3 loop is CATLGPAYEQYF. In DNA form, the CDR3 reads TGTGCCACCTTGGGGCCCGCATACGAGCAGTACTTC.

The chain employs TRBV19 and TRBJ1-4; 8 bases fit TRBD1. Germline trimming cut 5 bases from V and 6 bases from J; bases unmatched to any gene: 5. The CDR3 is 14 amino acids. From germline, CDR1 is LNHDA and CDR2 SQIVND (reference sequence). CDR3 sequence reads: CASSFRGRDEKLFF. DNA for the CDR3: TGTGCCAGTAGTTTCAGGGGGCGCGATGAAAAACTGTTTTTT.

V usage is TRBV2 and J usage is TRBJ2-3; no definite D call. The CDR3 is 10 amino acids. The germline V gene encodes CDR1 SNHLY and CDR2 FYNNEI. Trimming left V 10 bases short and J 3 bases short, with 5 bases between. This chain's CDR3 is CATGTDTQYF. In DNA form, the CDR3 reads TGTGCCACCGGGACAGATACGCAGTATTTT.